A single sample gave rise to the 28 T cell receptor beta chains below, sequenced in a study of blood T cell repertoires in COVID-19. This table comes from immunoSEQ multiplex PCR, and its TCRdb copy is limited to in-frame clones, with some not included. The table shows 30,000 or so clones, with around 89% occurring only once. The sequenced material came from peripheral blood. Receptors originate from a woman in her 40s with active or convalescent COVID-19.

This sequence joins TRBV5-8 and TRBJ2-3, with 16 nucleotides matching TRBD2. The germline V gene has CDR1 SGHTS and CDR2 YDEGEE. J gave up 3 bases and V 1 base, and 5 bases lay outside the gene matches. CDR3 size: 18 residues. In DNA form, the CDR3 reads TGTGCCAGCAGCTTGAGGGGACTAGCGGGAGGGCCGACAGATACGCAGTATTTT. Amino acid sequence: CASSLRGLAGGPTDTQYF.

The genes are TRBV19 and TRBJ2-1; 13 nucleotides agree with TRBD2. Losses at the gene ends were 8 bases for V and 12 bases for J; bases not matched to a gene: 13. The CDR3 consists of 15 residues. Germline lookup yields CDR1 LNHDA and CDR2 SQIVND (reference sequence). CDR3 nucleotide sequence: TGTGCCAGTGGCCCCCCGGGACTAGCGGGGCTGCGGCAGTTCTTC. Protein: CASGPPGLAGLRQFF. Using reference TRBV19 and TRBJ2-1 for the parts outside the CDR3, the full variable domain is DGGITQSPKYLFRKEGQNVTLSCEQNLNHDAMYWYRQDPGQGLRLIYYSQIVNDFQKGDIAEGYSVSREKKESFPLTVTSAQKNPTAFYLCASGPPGLAGLRQFFGPGTRLTVL.

The chain recombines TRBV19 with TRBJ1-1, with D possibly matching TRBD1 (6 bases). Between the trimmed V and J ends, which lost 4 bases and 0 bases, there was a span of 9 bases. This CDR3 spans 14 amino acids. Germline V gene sequence: CDR1 LNHDA, CDR2 SQIVND (reference sequence). The CDR3 region has the DNA TGTGCCAGTAGTAGACAGGCCATGAACACTGAAGCTTTCTTT. Protein product: CASSRQAMNTEAFF.

The V call is TRBV5-4, the J call TRBJ2-5; 13 bases are shared with TRBD2. Germline V gives CDR1 SGHNT, CDR2 YYREEE (reference sequence). After removal of 1 base from V and 4 bases from J, the junction contained 4 bases not matched to a gene. This CDR3 comprises 16 residues. As DNA, the CDR3 is TGTGCCAGCAGCTTGACTAGCGGGGGGGCGGGAGAGACCCAGTACTTC. Residues: CASSLTSGGAGETQYF.

This clone was detected once. The chain recombines TRBV5-1 with TRBJ1-1; a possible D gene is TRBD1 (5 bases). Germline V gene lookup returns CDR1 SGHRS and CDR2 YFSETQ. V was cut by 1 base and J by 1 base, with 8 bases left in between. The CDR3 totals 14 residues. The DNA of the CDR3 is TGCGCCAGCAGCTTGAACGGGGGGAACACTGAAGCTTTCTTT. Translated, it gives CASSLNGGNTEAFF.

The chain links TRBV9 to TRBJ2-1; 9 bases agree with TRBD2. V lost 0 bases to trimming and J lost 3 bases; unmatched junction nucleotides: 7. This CDR3 is 17 amino acids long. Per germline, CDR1 SGDLS and CDR2 YYNGEE. Here the CDR3 DNA reads TGTGCCAGCAGCGTAGATCCAGCGGGAGGCATCTACAATGAGCAGTTCTTC. This encodes CASSVDPAGGIYNEQFF.

The rearrangement links TRBV2 to TRBJ2-3; D perhaps matches TRBD1 (6 bases). The CDR3 spans 15 residues. V gave up 3 bases and J gave up 2 bases, with 12 bases separating them. Germline values: CDR1 SNHLY, CDR2 FYNNEI. The DNA of the CDR3 is TGTGCCAGCAGTGATGGCAGGGGCCCCACAGATACGCAGTATTTT. This gives the protein CASSDGRGPTDTQYF.

The gene calls are TRBV3-1 (or the pseudogene TRBV3-2) and TRBJ1-1; TRBD1 might be the D (5 bases). CDR1 and CDR2 (germline): LGHDT, YNNKEL (reference sequence). This CDR3 region has 12 residues. Trimming took 6 bases from V and 11 from J, leaving 16 bases between them. The CDR3 is CASSKGEGKAFF. The CDR3, as DNA: TGTGCCAGCAGTAAAGGGGAGGGTAAGGCTTTCTTT.

A single count supports this clone. CDR3 sequence: CASSPPSGSHNEQFF. In DNA, the CDR3 is TGCGCCAGCAGCCCCCCTAGCGGGTCACACAATGAGCAGTTCTTC. This chain joins TRBV4-1 and TRBJ2-1, with 8 bases that match TRBD2. The CDR3 runs 15 residues. The germline V gene has CDR1 MGHRA and CDR2 YSYEKL. The trim removed 4 bases at V and 5 bases at J, leaving 7 bases unmatched.

The chain combines TRBV7-8 with TRBJ2-2; a possible D gene is TRBD2 (5 bases). V dropped 5 bases and J dropped 7 bases, with 17 bases sitting between them. Germline CDR1 reads SGHVS; CDR2 reads FQNEAQ. This CDR3 has 15 residues. The CDR3 DNA is TGTGCCAGCAGCGAGGGAAGACGCGGAATCGGGGAGCTGTTTTTT. Translating it yields CASSEGRRGIGELFF.

The V and J genes are TRBV27 and TRBJ2-7; no reliable D call. The CDR3 is made up of 13 amino acids. V lost 6 bases, J lost 3 bases, and 12 bases lay in between. CDR1 is MNHEY, CDR2 SMNVEV, per germline (reference sequence). CDR3 nucleotides: TGTGCCAGCAGGGGCCAATCTCGCTACGAGCAGTACTTC. Its protein product is CASRGQSRYEQYF.

This clone has just one count. The chain is built from TRBV5-1 and TRBJ2-2, with 12 bases fitting TRBD2. J lost 6 bases, V lost 5 bases, and 8 bases had no gene match. Germline CDR1 reads SGHRS; CDR2 reads YFSETQ. The CDR3 contains 16 residues. CDR3 nucleotide sequence: TGCGCCAGCAGTCCCCGACTAGCGGGAGTCGCCGGGGAGCTGTTTTTT. Translated, it gives CASSPRLAGVAGELFF.

The chain couples TRBV29-1 to TRBJ2-2; 8 bases line up with TRBD1. The CDR3 has 16 residues. Trimming took 1 base from V and 1 from J; bases not matched to a gene: 5. Germline loops: CDR1 SQVTM, CDR2 ANQGSEA. CDR3 region: CSVEGGGTGNTGELFF. CDR3 nucleotides: TGCAGCGTTGAAGGTGGGGGGACAGGGAACACCGGGGAGCTGTTTTTT.

The chain uses TRBV28 and TRBJ2-7, with 9 positions matching TRBD1. V was clipped by 5 bases and J by 5 bases; unmatched bases: 7. The length of the CDR3 is 14 residues. Germline V CDR1 and CDR2: MDHEN, SYDVKM. The CDR3 region has the DNA TGTGCCAGCAGTCAGGGACAGGGCTACCACGAGCAGTACTTC. Encoded protein: CASSQGQGYHEQYF.

This chain links TRBV3-1 (or the pseudogene TRBV3-2) with TRBJ1-4, with a possible D match to TRBD1 (5 bases). Trimming cost V 3 bases and J 5 bases, with 16 bases left between them. Germline V lookup: CDR1 LGHDT, CDR2 YNNKEL (reference sequence). This CDR3 has 16 amino acids. The chain's CDR3 is CASSHRQGGMNEKLFF. CDR3 nucleotide sequence: TGTGCCAGCAGCCACAGGCAGGGTGGAATGAATGAAAAACTGTTTTTT.

The chain uses TRBV29-1 and TRBJ2-3; 8 bases are shared with TRBD2. J lost 1 base, V lost 1 base, and 1 base had no gene match. From germline, CDR1 is SQVTM and CDR2 ANQGSEA. The length of the CDR3 is 14 residues. The CDR3 protein is CSVEAGGGTDTQYF. The CDR3 DNA reads TGCAGCGTTGAAGCGGGAGGGGGCACAGATACGCAGTATTTT.

The rearrangement uses TRBV20-1 and TRBJ2-7, with a possible D match to TRBD1 (5 bases). V was clipped by 3 bases and J by 3 bases, with 18 bases between them. CDR3 length: 15 amino acids. Germline lookup yields CDR1 DFQATT and CDR2 SNEGSKA (reference sequence). CDR3 sequence (DNA): TGCAGTGCTAGTTCGTCTCAGGGAACGGACTACGAGCAGTACTTC. Translated, it gives CSASSSQGTDYEQYF.

The chain is built from TRBV11-3 and TRBJ1-3, with D possibly matching TRBD1 (5 bases). Germline CDR1 and CDR2: SGHNT and YENEEA. The CDR3 contains 15 residues. V dropped 4 bases and J dropped 4 bases, with 14 bases sitting between them. The CDR3 spells CASSSQGNRGNTIYF. The CDR3 nucleotides are TGTGCCAGCAGCTCCCAGGGTAATCGCGGAAACACCATATATTTT.

The chain is built from TRBV3-1 (or the pseudogene TRBV3-2) and TRBJ2-5, with 9 bases lining up with TRBD2. Trimming took 0 bases from V and 4 from J; bases not matched to a gene: 12. Germline values: CDR1 LGHDT, CDR2 YNNKEL (reference sequence). The CDR3 covers 18 residues. The CDR3 nucleotides read TGTGCCAGCAGCCAAGATCAATCCTTAGCGGGAGTTAGAGAGACCCAGTACTTC. Translated, it gives CASSQDQSLAGVRETQYF.

This sequence joins TRBV4-2 and TRBJ1-5, with 8 bases fitting TRBD1. The V gene end was trimmed by 0 bases and the J gene end by 7 bases; junction bases not matched to a gene: 5. CDR3 length equals 15 residues. Germline V gene sequence: CDR1 LGHNA, CDR2 YNFKEQ. For the CDR3, the DNA is TGTGCCAGCAGCCAAGAGCCCCAGGGGGCCCAGCCCCAGCATTTT. Its translation: CASSQEPQGAQPQHF.

The chain is built from TRBV30 and TRBJ1-4, with D maybe TRBD1 (5 bases). From germline, CDR1 is GTSNPN and CDR2 SVGIG (reference sequence). The CDR3 length is 16 residues. Trimming removed 3 bases at V and 0 bases at J, with 14 bases between. The CDR3 reads CAWRGKRQPTNEKLFF. As DNA, the CDR3 is TGTGCCTGGAGGGGAAAAAGACAGCCAACTAATGAAAAACTGTTTTTT.

The chain is built from TRBV6-6 and TRBJ1-1; 8 positions agree with TRBD1. The CDR3 consists of 16 residues. Germline V gene data show CDR1 as MNHNY and CDR2 as SVGAGI (reference sequence). The V and J ends lost 6 bases and 3 bases, in that order; junction bases with no gene match: 12. CDR3 region: CASRDRQGMGDTEAFF. The CDR3 DNA follows: TGTGCCAGCAGAGACCGACAGGGGATGGGGGACACTGAAGCTTTCTTT.

This chain's CDR3 is CASSIPGQGNEKLFF. CDR3 in DNA: TGTGCCAGTAGTATCCCGGGACAGGGGAATGAAAAACTGTTTTTT. The gene calls are TRBV19 and TRBJ1-4, with TRBD1 matching over 10 bases. The CDR3 contains 15 residues. Germline CDR1 LNHDA, CDR2 SQIVND (reference sequence). Losses at the gene ends were 3 bases for V and 5 bases for J; bases not matched to a gene: 3.

The chain links TRBV11-2 to TRBJ1-2; TRBD1 might be the D (6 bases). The CDR3 extends over 14 amino acids. The germline V and J ends were trimmed by 4 bases and 0 bases, with 9 bases remaining between them. In germline, CDR1 is SGHAT, CDR2 FQNNGV. This CDR3 reads CASSWKGANYGYTF. The CDR3 DNA sequence: TGTGCCAGCAGCTGGAAGGGGGCTAACTATGGCTACACCTTC.

V is TRBV6-2 or TRBV6-3 and J is TRBJ2-2; 10 positions agree with TRBD1. V was pared by 2 bases and J by 6 bases, with 3 bases of the junction left unmatched. The germline gives CDR1 MNHEY, CDR2 SVGEGT. CDR3 length equals 15 residues. The CDR3 bases are TGTGCCAGCAGTTACCGGGACAGGGGTCCCGGGGAGCTGTTTTTT. Amino acids: CASSYRDRGPGELFF.

The V call is TRBV4-3, the J call TRBJ1-1; the D gene is possibly TRBD1 (6 bases). The CDR3 totals 15 residues. Trimming took 4 bases from V and 1 from J, leaving 13 bases between them. Germline V lookup: CDR1 LGHNA, CDR2 YSLEER. Here the CDR3 reads CASSPRGGPNTEAFF. CDR3 nucleotides: TGCGCCAGCAGCCCACGAGGGGGACCGAACACTGAAGCTTTCTTT.

About this clone itself: One end of the junction does not line up with germline, which may come from a read error. The CDR3, as DNA: TGTGCCATCAGTAAGTCTTTGCGGGACGACATTCAGTACTTC. Protein product: CAISKSLRDDIQYF. This chain connects TRBV10-3 to TRBJ2-4; D perhaps matches TRBD2 (6 bases). The length of the CDR3 is 14 residues. Germline CDR1 and CDR2: ENHRY and SYGVKD.

This clone was picked up one time. The chain employs TRBV19 and TRBJ1-2, with 8 bases lining up with TRBD1. The CDR3 has 17 residues. Germline trimming cut 4 bases from V and 3 bases from J; bases unmatched to any gene: 13. From germline, CDR1 is LNHDA and CDR2 SQIVND (reference sequence). In DNA, the CDR3 is TGTGCCAGTAGTACCATCCCAGGGGGCAGTCTAGACTATGGCTACACCTTC. Protein product: CASSTIPGGSLDYGYTF.